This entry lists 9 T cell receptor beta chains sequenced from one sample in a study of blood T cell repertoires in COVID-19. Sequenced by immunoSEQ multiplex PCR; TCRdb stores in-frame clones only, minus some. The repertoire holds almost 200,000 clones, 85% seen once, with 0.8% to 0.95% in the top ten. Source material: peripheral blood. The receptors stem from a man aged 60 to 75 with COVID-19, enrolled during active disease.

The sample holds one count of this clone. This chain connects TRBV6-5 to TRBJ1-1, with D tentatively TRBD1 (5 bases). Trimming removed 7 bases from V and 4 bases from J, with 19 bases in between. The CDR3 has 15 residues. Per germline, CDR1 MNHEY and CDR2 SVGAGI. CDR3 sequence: CASIPGGAPVTEAFF. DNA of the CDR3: TGTGCCAGCATCCCGGGCGGGGCTCCGGTCACTGAAGCTTTCTTT.

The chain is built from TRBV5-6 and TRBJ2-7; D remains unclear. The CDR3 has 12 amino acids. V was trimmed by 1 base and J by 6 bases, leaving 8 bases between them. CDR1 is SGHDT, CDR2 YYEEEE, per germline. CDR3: CASSLSGFEQYF. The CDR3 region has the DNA TGTGCCAGCAGCTTGTCGGGTTTCGAGCAGTACTTC.

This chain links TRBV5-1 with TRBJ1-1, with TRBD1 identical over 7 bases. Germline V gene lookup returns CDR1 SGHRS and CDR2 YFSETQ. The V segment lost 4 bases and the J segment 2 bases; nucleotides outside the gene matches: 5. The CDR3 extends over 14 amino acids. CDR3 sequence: CASSERTGNTEAFF. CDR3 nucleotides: TGCGCCAGCAGCGAGCGGACAGGCAACACTGAAGCTTTCTTT.

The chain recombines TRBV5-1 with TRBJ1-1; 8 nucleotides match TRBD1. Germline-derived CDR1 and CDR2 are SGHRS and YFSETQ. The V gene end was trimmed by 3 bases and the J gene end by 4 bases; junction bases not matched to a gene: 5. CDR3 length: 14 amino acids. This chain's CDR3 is CASSSRDRSTEAFF. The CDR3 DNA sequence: TGCGCCAGCAGCTCTCGGGACAGGAGCACTGAAGCTTTCTTT.

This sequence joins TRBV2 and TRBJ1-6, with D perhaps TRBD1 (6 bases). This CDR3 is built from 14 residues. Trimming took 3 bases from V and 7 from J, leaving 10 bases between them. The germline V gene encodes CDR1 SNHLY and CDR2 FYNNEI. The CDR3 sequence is CASSDTGLNSPLHF. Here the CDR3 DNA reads TGTGCCAGCAGTGATACAGGGTTAAATTCACCCCTCCACTTT.

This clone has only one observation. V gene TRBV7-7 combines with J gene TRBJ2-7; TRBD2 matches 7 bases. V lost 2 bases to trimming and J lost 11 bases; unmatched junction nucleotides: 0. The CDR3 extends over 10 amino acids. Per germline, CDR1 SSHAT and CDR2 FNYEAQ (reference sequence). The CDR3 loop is CASSLRGEYF. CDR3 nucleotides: TGTGCCAGCAGCTTACGGGGGGAGTACTTC.

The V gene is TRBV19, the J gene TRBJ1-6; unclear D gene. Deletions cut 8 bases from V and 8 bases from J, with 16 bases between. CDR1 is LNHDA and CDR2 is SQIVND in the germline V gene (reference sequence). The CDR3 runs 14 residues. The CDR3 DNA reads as TGTGCCAGTCTTCCGGGTGGCTCTTATTCACCCCTCCACTTT. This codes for CASLPGGSYSPLHF.

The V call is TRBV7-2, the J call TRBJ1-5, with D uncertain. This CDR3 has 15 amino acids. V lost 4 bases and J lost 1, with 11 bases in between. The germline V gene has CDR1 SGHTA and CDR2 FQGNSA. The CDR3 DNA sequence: TGTGCCAGCAGCTCACCCGGCGGGAGCAATCAGCCCCAGCATTTT. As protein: CASSSPGGSNQPQHF.

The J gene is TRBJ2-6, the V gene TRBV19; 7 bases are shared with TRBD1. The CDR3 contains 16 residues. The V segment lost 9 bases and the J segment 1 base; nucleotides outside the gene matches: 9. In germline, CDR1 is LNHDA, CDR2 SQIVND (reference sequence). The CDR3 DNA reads TGTGCCAGCCGGACAGGAGGTGTTTCTGGGGCCAACGTCCTGACTTTC. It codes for CASRTGGVSGANVLTF.